This TCR beta chain emerged from a study of T cells in localized non-small cell lung cancer. Data came from immunoSEQ multiplex PCR; TCRdb stores just in-frame clones and leaves some out. The repertoire holds some 85,000 clones, less than 85% seen once, with 15% to 20% in the top ten. Trimming cost V 8 bases and J 6 bases, with 17 bases left between them. Per germline, CDR1 SGHTA and CDR2 FQGNSA. This CDR3 is 14 amino acids long. The receptor comes from a man aged 40 to 70 with stage II squamous cell lung carcinoma. This specimen was PBMCs, taken before any cancer treatment. The V call is TRBV7-2, the J call TRBJ1-5; D possibly corresponds to TRBD1 (5 bases). CDR3 DNA sequence: TGTGCCAGCGCTTCCTTCCCGGGGGGTCAGCCCCAGCATTTT. Protein: CASASFPGGQPQHF.